The TCR beta chain under discussion was sequenced for a study of T cell clusters in autoimmune cytopenias. CDR1 and CDR2 from the germline V gene are LNHDA and SQIVND (reference sequence). The CDR3 sequence is 16 residues long. Considering frequency, this clonotype is medium-sized. The antigen is unknown. TRB was amplified from roughly 250 ng of peripheral blood genomic DNA per sample. Whole-study findings and limits: TRB repertoire shifts in secondary cytopenia and chronic lymphocytic leukemia mostly reflected lymphoma, not autoimmunity. Active autoimmune hepatitis patients had approximately 3.2-fold fewer exclusive TRB clusters than healthy donors.

TRB was amplified by touch-down multiplex PCR, primer pools A and B combined. TCRdb reprocessed the multiplex PCR reads, keeping one entry per CDR3 protein, no DNA. The listing contains thousands of distinct CDR3 sequences. The clonotype comes from a human donor with an autoimmune cytopenia or autoimmune hepatitis (not recorded which). The rearrangement links TRBV19 to TRBJ2-3; without DNA, the TCRdb call of TRBD1 cannot be checked. The sample was peripheral blood. The CDR3 sequence is CASTPIAGGYADTQYF.